This TCR beta chain was documented in a study of vaccination and CD4 T cells after COVID-19. The treatment was: approximately 11-day PBMC culture with coronavirus spike peptide pools or control peptides (ViraFEST assay). The V and J ends lost 4 bases and 5 bases, in that order; junction bases with no gene match: 9. The CDR3 length is 15 residues. CDR1 is SGDLS, CDR2 YYNGEE, per germline. The Oncomine TCR Beta short-read assay sequenced DNA from cultured CD4+ T cells. TCRdb redid the calling of the PCR reads with MiXCR, one entry per CDR3 protein. The table lists over 9,500 distinct CDR3 sequences, 41% of them singletons. This clonotype was seen a handful of times. Its specificity is not known.

The rearrangement links TRBV9 to TRBJ1-2, with 9 bases matching TRBD1. The receptor's source is a human donor who had recovered from COVID-19. Source material: CD4+ T cells from blood, cultured in vitro. CDR3 region: CASSPRPGTGYGYTF. CDR3 bases: TGTGCCAGCAGCCCACGTCCCGGGACAGGGTATGGCTACACCTTC. The variable domain in full, with the rest retrieved from reference TRBV9 and TRBJ1-2, is DSGVTQTPKHLITATGQRVTLRCSPRSGDLSVYWYQQSLDQGLQFLIQYYNGEERAKGNILERFSAQQFPDLHSELNLSSLELGDSALYFCASSPRPGTGYGYTFGSGTRLTVV.